This entry is about one TCR beta chain. The antigen is not known. The data were taken from a study of shared clonotypes between healthy human individuals. This was a deep-level run. Assay used: immunoSEQ multiplex PCR; TCRdb lists only in-frame clones, some missing. The sample includes 2 million to 2.5 million clones, almost 96% of them seen just once. General study findings and limits: Depth was large, yet rarefaction showed that sorted-subset sequencing was incomplete.

The length of the CDR3 is 14 residues. Trimming cost V 7 bases and J 7 bases, with 20 bases left between them. In germline, CDR1 is SEHNR, CDR2 FQNEAQ (reference sequence). Sample: naive CD4+ T cells sorted from blood. The subset is: CD45RA+ positively selected. This receptor was obtained from a man aged 18 to 35 in good health. The chain employs TRBV7-9 and TRBJ2-7; D gene unclear. Here the CDR3 reads CASTRELIFREQYF. The CDR3, as DNA: TGTGCCAGCACCCGAGAATTAATCTTCCGGGAGCAGTACTTC.